This T cell receptor (beta chain) was sequenced in a study of blood T cell repertoires in COVID-19. Study at large: COVID-19 samples collected from the United States, Italy and Spain covered acute and convalescent phases. From T cells, B-cell-depleted T cells, or PBMCs came the material, which was cDNA or gDNA.

With 5 bases clipped from V and 6 bases from J, the junction kept 10 bases outside the gene matches. The CDR3 sequence is 16 residues long. Looked up from germline, CDR1 is KGHDR and CDR2 is SFDVKD. Original handling: Estimates of nucleated cell counts were drawn from the amplification of reference gene primers. Profiling relied on immunoSEQ multiplex PCR, and the TCRdb table lists in-frame clones only, not all of them. The DNA gave D and trimming, while V, J and clone size come from that table. The data hold fewer than 85,000 clones, with more than 75% observed a single time. The sequence came from a man aged 45-65 years with active COVID-19. The rearrangement links TRBV24-1 to TRBJ2-1; 9 positions match TRBD2. Sample: peripheral blood. The CDR3 bases are TGTGCCACCAGTGGGTCGGCGGGAGGGCTTGGCAATGAGCAGTTCTTC. This encodes CATSGSAGGLGNEQFF.